This T cell receptor beta chain was observed in a study of blood T cell repertoires in COVID-19. Study-wide background: Researchers got acute and convalescent COVID-19 samples from the United States, Italy and Spain. T cells, B-cell-depleted T cells, or PBMCs supplied cDNA or gDNA.

CDR3 length: 13 amino acids. The V and J ends lost 4 bases and 14 bases, in that order; junction bases with no gene match: 10. Looked up from germline, CDR1 is MDHEN and CDR2 is SYDVKM. Original processing notes: It was from reference gene primer amplification that nucleated cell counts were estimated. Sequencing was performed with immunoSEQ multiplex PCR; in TCRdb, only in-frame clones are kept and a portion is missing. The V and J calls and clone size are taken from that table; D and trimming were inferred from the DNA. The sample lists roughly 100,000 clones, roughly 87% seen once, with about 5.2% in the top ten.

Sequencing used peripheral blood. This TCR was sampled from a woman older than 75 with active COVID-19. This chain uses TRBV28 with TRBJ1-4, with TRBD1 identical over 7 bases. CDR3 sequence (DNA): TGTGCCAGCAGTTCACTCGGACAGGTCAGGCTGTTTTTT. Translating it yields CASSSLGQVRLFF.